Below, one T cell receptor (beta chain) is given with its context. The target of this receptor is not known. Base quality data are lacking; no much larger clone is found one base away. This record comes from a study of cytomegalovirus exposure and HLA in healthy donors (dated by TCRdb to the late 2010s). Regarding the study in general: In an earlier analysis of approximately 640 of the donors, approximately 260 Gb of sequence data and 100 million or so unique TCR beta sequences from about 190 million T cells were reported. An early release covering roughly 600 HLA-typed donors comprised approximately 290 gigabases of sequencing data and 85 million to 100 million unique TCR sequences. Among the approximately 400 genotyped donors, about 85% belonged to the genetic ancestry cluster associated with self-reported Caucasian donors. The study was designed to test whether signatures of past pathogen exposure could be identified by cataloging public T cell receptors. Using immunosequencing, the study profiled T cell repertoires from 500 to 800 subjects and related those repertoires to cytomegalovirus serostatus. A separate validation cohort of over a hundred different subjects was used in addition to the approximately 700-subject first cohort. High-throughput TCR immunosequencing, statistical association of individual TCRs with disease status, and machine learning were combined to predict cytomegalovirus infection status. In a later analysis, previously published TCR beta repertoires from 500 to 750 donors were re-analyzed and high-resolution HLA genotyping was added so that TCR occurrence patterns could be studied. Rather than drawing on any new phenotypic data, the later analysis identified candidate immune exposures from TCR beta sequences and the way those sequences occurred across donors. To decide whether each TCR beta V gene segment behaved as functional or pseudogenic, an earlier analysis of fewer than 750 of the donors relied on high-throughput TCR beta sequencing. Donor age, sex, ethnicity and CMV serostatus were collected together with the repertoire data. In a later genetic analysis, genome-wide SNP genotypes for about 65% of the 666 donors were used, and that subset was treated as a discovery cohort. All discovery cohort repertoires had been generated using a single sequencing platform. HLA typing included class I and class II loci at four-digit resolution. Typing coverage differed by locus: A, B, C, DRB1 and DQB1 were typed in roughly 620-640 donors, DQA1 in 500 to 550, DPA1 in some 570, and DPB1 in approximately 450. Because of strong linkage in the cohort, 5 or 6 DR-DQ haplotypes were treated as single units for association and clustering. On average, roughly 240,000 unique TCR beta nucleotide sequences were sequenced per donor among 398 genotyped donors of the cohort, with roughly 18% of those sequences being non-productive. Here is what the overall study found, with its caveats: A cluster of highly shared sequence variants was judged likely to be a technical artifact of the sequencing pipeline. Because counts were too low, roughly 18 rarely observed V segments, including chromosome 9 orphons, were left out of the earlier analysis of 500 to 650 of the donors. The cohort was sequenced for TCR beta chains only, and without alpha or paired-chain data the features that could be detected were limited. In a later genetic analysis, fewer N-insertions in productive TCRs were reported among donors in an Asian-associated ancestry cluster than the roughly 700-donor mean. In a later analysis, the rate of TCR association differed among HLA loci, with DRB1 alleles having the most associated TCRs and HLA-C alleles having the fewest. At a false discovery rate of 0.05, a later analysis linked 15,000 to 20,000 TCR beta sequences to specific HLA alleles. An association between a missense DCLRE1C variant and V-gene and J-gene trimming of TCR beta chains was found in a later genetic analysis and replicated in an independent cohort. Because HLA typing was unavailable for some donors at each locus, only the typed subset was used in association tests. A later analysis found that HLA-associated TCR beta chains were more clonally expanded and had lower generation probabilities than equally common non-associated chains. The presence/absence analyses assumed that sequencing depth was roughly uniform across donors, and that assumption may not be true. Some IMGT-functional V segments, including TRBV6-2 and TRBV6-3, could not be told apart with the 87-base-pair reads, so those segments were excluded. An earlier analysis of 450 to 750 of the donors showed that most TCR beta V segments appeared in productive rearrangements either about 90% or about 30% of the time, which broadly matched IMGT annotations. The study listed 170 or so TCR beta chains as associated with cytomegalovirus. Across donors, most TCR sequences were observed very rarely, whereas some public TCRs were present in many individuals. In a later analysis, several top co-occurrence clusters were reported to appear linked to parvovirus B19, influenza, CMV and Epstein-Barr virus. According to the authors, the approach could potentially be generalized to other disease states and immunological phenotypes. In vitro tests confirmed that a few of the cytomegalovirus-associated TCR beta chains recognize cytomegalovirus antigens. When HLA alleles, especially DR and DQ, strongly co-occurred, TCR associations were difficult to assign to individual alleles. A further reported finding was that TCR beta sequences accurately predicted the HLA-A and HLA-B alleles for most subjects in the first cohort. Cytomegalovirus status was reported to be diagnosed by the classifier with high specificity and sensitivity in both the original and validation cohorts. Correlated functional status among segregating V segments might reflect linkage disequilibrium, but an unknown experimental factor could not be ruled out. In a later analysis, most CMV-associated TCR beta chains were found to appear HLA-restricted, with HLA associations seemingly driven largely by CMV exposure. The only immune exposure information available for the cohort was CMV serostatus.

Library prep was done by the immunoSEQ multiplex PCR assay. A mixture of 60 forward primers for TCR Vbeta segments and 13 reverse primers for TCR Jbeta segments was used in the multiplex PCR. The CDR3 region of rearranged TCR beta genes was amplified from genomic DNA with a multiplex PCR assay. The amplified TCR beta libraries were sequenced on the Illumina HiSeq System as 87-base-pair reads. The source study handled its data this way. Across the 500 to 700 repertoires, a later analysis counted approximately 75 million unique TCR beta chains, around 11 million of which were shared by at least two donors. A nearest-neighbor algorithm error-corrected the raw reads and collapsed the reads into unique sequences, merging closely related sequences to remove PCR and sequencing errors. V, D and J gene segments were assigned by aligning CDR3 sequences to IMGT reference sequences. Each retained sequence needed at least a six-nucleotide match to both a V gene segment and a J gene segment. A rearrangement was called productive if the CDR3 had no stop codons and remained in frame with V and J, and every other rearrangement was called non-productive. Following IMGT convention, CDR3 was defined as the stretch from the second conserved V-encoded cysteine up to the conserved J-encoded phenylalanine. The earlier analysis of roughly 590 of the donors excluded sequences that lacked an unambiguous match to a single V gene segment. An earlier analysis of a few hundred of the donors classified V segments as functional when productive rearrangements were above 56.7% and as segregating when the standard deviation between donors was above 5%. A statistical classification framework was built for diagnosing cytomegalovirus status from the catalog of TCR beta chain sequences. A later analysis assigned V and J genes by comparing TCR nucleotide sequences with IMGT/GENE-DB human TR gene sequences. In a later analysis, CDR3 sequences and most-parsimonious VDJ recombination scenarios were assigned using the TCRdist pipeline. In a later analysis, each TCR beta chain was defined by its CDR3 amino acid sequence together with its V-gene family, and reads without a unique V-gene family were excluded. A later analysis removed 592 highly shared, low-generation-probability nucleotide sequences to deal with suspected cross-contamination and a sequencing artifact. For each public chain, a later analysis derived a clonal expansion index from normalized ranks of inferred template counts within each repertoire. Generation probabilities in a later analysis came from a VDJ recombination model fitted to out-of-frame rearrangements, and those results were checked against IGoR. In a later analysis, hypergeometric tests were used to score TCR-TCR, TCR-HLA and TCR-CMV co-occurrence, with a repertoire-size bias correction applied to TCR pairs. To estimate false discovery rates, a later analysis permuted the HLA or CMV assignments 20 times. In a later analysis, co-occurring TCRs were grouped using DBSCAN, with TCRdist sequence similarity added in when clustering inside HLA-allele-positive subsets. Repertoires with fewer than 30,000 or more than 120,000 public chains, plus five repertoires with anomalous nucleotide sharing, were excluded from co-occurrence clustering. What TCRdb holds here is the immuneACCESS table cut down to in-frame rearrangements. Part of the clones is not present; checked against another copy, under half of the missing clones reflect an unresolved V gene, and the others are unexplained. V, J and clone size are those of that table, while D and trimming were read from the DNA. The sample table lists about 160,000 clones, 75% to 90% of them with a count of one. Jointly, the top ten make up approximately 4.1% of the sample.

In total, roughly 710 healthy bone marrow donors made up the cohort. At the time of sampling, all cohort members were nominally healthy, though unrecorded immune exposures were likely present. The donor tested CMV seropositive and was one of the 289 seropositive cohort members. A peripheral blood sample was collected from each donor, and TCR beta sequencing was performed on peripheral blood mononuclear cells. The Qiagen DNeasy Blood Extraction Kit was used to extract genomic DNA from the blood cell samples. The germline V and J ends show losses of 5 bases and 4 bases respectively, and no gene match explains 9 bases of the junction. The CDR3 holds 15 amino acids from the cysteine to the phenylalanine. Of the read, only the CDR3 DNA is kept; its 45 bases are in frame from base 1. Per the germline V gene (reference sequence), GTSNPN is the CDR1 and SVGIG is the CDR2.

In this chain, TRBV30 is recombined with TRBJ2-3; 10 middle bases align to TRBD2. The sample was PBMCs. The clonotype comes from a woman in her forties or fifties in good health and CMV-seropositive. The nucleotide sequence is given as TGTGCCTGGGATCTGAGCGGGGGGGCCCCAGATACGCAGTATTTT. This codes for CAWDLSGGAPDTQYF.